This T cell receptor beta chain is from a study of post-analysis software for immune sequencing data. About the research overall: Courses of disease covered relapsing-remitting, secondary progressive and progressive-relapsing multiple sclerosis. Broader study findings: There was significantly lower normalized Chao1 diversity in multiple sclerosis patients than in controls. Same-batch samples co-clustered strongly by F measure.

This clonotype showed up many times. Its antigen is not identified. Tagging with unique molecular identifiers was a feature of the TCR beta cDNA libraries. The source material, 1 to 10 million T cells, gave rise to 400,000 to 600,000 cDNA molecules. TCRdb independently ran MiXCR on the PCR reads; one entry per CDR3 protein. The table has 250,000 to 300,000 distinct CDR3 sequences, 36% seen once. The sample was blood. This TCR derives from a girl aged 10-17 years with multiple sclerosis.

The CDR3 coding sequence is TGTGCCAGCAGCTCGCTCTTGGGGGCTGGGAATCAGCCCCAGCATTTT. Its translation: CASSSLLGAGNQPQHF. V gene TRBV7-2 combines with J gene TRBJ1-5; maybe TRBD1 (6 bases). This CDR3 has 16 amino acids. Per germline, CDR1 SGHTA and CDR2 FQGNSA. The ends were cut back, 4 bases at V and 4 bases at J, with 17 bases in the middle. Full variable domain (remainder filled in from reference TRBV7-2 and TRBJ1-5): GAGVSQSPSNKVTEKGKDVELRCDPISGHTALYWYRQSLGQGLEFLIYFQGNSAPDKSGLPSDRFSAERTGGSVSTLTIQRTQQEDSAVYLCASSSLLGAGNQPQHFGDGTRLSIL.